These 19 T cell receptor beta chains share one sample of origin, sequenced in a study of cytomegalovirus exposure and HLA in healthy donors. 13 Jbeta primers and 60 Vbeta primers were used for the PCR. Repertoires were generated with immunoSEQ multiplex PCR, while TCRdb's copy carries only in-frame clones and drops some. The sample lists tens of thousands of clones, roughly 60% occurring once. The sample comprised PBMCs. These receptors were collected from a boy younger than 18 in good health and CMV-seropositive.

This clone has just a few counts. The gene calls are TRBV4-3 and TRBJ2-3; D ambiguous. Trimming took 1 base from V and 2 from J, leaving 10 bases between them. The length of the CDR3 is 15 residues. Germline lookup yields CDR1 LGHNA and CDR2 YSLEER. The CDR3 nucleotides read TGCGCCAGCAGCCAAGGAGGCCGGAACACAGATACGCAGTATTTT. It is translated as CASSQGGRNTDTQYF.

This rearrangement joins TRBV5-4 to TRBJ1-4, with D unresolved. V dropped 4 bases and J dropped 8 bases, with 18 bases sitting between them. Per germline, CDR1 SGHNT and CDR2 YYREEE (reference sequence). This CDR3 contains 15 residues. CDR3 nucleotides: TGTGCCAGCAGCCCGGGAGGTCGGGAGAGGGAAAAACTGTTTTTT. It yields the protein CASSPGGREREKLFF.

This clone turned up a few times. The chain joins TRBV7-9 to TRBJ1-1, with a tentative D call TRBD1 (6 bases). V was clipped by 5 bases and J by 5 bases, with 21 bases between them. The CDR3 is 16 amino acids. Germline-derived CDR1 and CDR2 are SEHNR and FQNEAQ (reference sequence). As DNA, the CDR3 is TGTGCCAGCAGCCCTAGTGGGAGAGGGGGGGGTACTGAAGCTTTCTTT. This encodes CASSPSGRGGGTEAFF.

This chain connects TRBV5-1 to TRBJ2-2; D is possibly TRBD2 (6 bases). CDR1 is SGHRS, CDR2 YFSETQ, per germline. The CDR3 contains 16 residues. Trimming cost V 3 bases and J 0 bases, with 12 bases left between them. CDR3 nucleotides: TGCGCCAGCAGCTACGGGACTGGACCGAACACCGGGGAGCTGTTTTTT. It translates to CASSYGTGPNTGELFF. Drawing the rest from reference TRBV5-1 and TRBJ2-2, the complete variable domain is KAGVTQTPRYLIKTRGQQVTLSCSPISGHRSVSWYQQTPGQGLQFLFEYFSETQRNKGNFPGRFSGRQFSNSRSEMNVSTLELGDSALYLCASSYGTGPNTGELFFGEGSRLTVL.

The V and J genes are TRBV7-8 and TRBJ1-4; possibly TRBD1 for D (6 bases). Germline lookup yields CDR1 SGHVS and CDR2 FQNEAQ. The CDR3 extends over 15 amino acids. Trimming took off 1 base at V and 4 bases at J, with 10 bases between the two ends. The CDR3 DNA reads as TGTGCCAGCAGCTTAGTCCCCAGGGGTAATGAAAAACTGTTTTTT. Protein: CASSLVPRGNEKLFF.

The chain joins TRBV29-1 to TRBJ1-2; D remains ambiguous. CDR3 size: 13 residues. Germline CDR1 and CDR2: SQVTM and ANQGSEA. With 7 bases removed from V and 0 bases from J, the gap between germline ends came to 12 bases. Here the CDR3 DNA reads TGCAGCGCTGGAGGGAAAACTAACTATGGCTACACCTTC. Encoded protein: CSAGGKTNYGYTF.

This clone was recorded once. The rearrangement links TRBV9 to TRBJ2-3; no clear D gene. V shed 4 bases and J shed 7 bases, with 13 bases lying between them. This CDR3 contains 13 residues. Per the germline V gene, CDR1 is SGDLS and CDR2 is YYNGEE. This chain's CDR3 is CASSLTDSNTQYF. CDR3 DNA: TGTGCCAGCAGCCTTACAGATTCAAATACGCAGTATTTT.

CDR3 bases: TGTGCCAGCAGCACCCCAGTGAGGACAAGGAACACTGAAGCTTTCTTT. Protein sequence: CASSTPVRTRNTEAFF. V and J are TRBV11-2 and TRBJ1-1, with D perhaps TRBD1 (5 bases). V dropped 5 bases and J dropped 1 base, with 17 bases sitting between them. Germline V gene sequence: CDR1 SGHAT, CDR2 FQNNGV. CDR3 length: 16 amino acids.

The table lists this clone with a few counts. The chain is built from TRBV19 and TRBJ1-1; TRBD1 might be the D (5 bases). Per the germline V gene, CDR1 is LNHDA and CDR2 is SQIVND (reference sequence). V was pared by 5 bases and J by 8 bases, with 15 bases between. The CDR3 is 13 residues long. The CDR3 is CASSSQTGVEAFF. Written as DNA, the CDR3 is TGTGCCAGTAGTTCCCAAACGGGGGTAGAAGCTTTCTTT.

This chain connects TRBV5-1 to TRBJ2-7, with D possibly being TRBD1 (7 bases). Trimming shortened V by 4 bases and J by 2 bases, and 16 bases separated the two germline ends. The CDR3 sequence is 15 residues long. CDR1 SGHRS and CDR2 YFSETQ come from the germline V gene. This chain's CDR3 is CASSPGRDRAYEQYF. The CDR3 bases are TGCGCCAGCAGCCCAGGGCGGGACAGAGCCTACGAGCAGTACTTC.

This chain connects TRBV15 to TRBJ2-7; D perhaps matches TRBD1 (7 bases). With 4 bases removed from V and 0 bases from J, the gap between germline ends came to 13 bases. Germline CDR1 reads LNHNV; CDR2 reads YYDKDF (reference sequence). The CDR3 runs to 15 residues. The CDR3 sequence is CATSKGGTDSYEQYF. The DNA for the CDR3 is TGTGCCACCAGCAAAGGCGGGACAGACTCCTACGAGCAGTACTTC. The whole variable domain, filled in from reference TRBV15 and TRBJ2-7, reads DAMVIQNPRYQVTQFGKPVTLSCSQTLNHNVMYWYQQKSSQAPKLLFHYYDKDFNNEADTPDNFQSRRPNTSFCFLDIRSPGLGDTAMYLCATSKGGTDSYEQYFGPGTRLTVT.

The chain links TRBV2 to TRBJ2-3, with TRBD1 as a possible D gene (5 bases). The ends were cut back, 5 bases at V and 3 bases at J, with 6 bases in the middle. This CDR3 comprises 12 residues. The V gene's germline CDR1 is SNHLY and CDR2 FYNNEI. This chain's CDR3 is CASSRQTDTQYF. CDR3 DNA sequence: TGTGCCAGCAGTAGACAGACAGATACGCAGTATTTT.

The chain has TRBV6-6 and TRBJ2-7; 12 bases line up with TRBD1. This CDR3 spans 16 amino acids. The germline gives CDR1 MNHNY, CDR2 SVGAGI (reference sequence). V gave up 0 bases and J gave up 4 bases; unmatched junction bases: 4. The CDR3 loop reads CASSYSWDRGQYEQYF. The CDR3 region has the DNA TGTGCCAGCAGTTACTCCTGGGACAGGGGGCAGTACGAGCAGTACTTC.

The chain carries TRBV7-2 and TRBJ2-3; 12 nucleotides line up with TRBD2. The V and J ends lost 4 bases and 0 bases, in that order; junction bases with no gene match: 5. Germline V gene data show CDR1 as SGHTA and CDR2 as FQGNSA. The CDR3 has 17 residues. This CDR3 is CASSSLAGGPSTDTQYF. The CDR3 DNA follows: TGTGCCAGCAGCTCCCTAGCGGGGGGGCCAAGCACAGATACGCAGTATTTT.

The chain combines TRBV6-5 with TRBJ1-2; D perhaps matches TRBD1 (6 bases). CDR3 size: 13 residues. The V and J ends lost 2 bases and 7 bases respectively, with 11 bases between them. Germline V lookup: CDR1 MNHEY, CDR2 SVGAGI. CDR3: CASSYMGAGGYTF. The CDR3 DNA reads as TGTGCCAGCAGTTACATGGGGGCAGGTGGCTACACCTTC.

The chain combines TRBV6-5 with TRBJ2-5; tentative D call: TRBD1 (6 bases). The CDR3 length is 15 residues. V shed 0 bases and J shed 3 bases, with 11 bases lying between them. From germline, CDR1 is MNHEY and CDR2 SVGAGI. The CDR3 loop is CASSYSSGQKETQYF. CDR3 sequence (DNA): TGTGCCAGCAGTTACTCTTCCGGACAGAAAGAGACCCAGTACTTC.

In its sample, this clone was seen a few times. The chain carries TRBV6-1 and TRBJ2-7; D may be TRBD1 (5 bases). Germline lookup yields CDR1 MNHNS and CDR2 SASEGT. The CDR3 is 12 amino acids. V gave up 7 bases and J gave up 2 bases, with 9 bases separating them. DNA for the CDR3: TGTGCCAGCACCCACAGGACCTACGAGCAGTACTTC. Its translation is CASTHRTYEQYF.

V and J are TRBV5-4 and TRBJ2-5; 10 bases map to TRBD1. The junction had 8 bases not matched to a gene; V was cut back by 4 bases and J by 5 bases. CDR1 is SGHNT, CDR2 YYREEE, per germline (reference sequence). This CDR3 is 15 amino acids long. CDR3 coding DNA: TGTGCCAGCAGCAGACCGACAGGGGGCAGGGAGACCCAGTACTTC. This sequence encodes CASSRPTGGRETQYF.

The chain recombines TRBV5-6 with TRBJ2-2, with a tentative D call TRBD2 (6 bases). The CDR3 runs to 14 residues. V lost 1 base, J lost 8 bases, and 12 bases lay in between. Germline V gene sequence: CDR1 SGHDT, CDR2 YYEEEE. Written as DNA, the CDR3 is TGTGCCAGCAGCTTGTTTCTAGCGAGGGGGGAGCTGTTTTTT. Its translation: CASSLFLARGELFF.